The rows below give T cell receptor beta chains drawn from one sample of a study of tumor T cells in aggressive B-cell lymphoma. The method was immunoSEQ multiplex PCR; TCRdb's version includes in-frame clones alone and lacks a portion of them. This table holds some 7,000 clones, nearly 90% found once. Material for sequencing was tumor tissue. Source of these receptors: an adult with diffuse large B cell lymphoma. Some clones in this sample may be carry-over from other donors' samples. The CDR3 runs from the conserved cysteine through the conserved F or W. The D gene is left open where the match is weak. Rows give clone size only sometimes, using once, few, many, or a class for an expanded clone.

v_call: TRBV29-1
j_call: TRBJ2-1
d_call: NA
clone_size: NA
cdr3_length: 16
cdr3_nt: TGCAGCGGTTACTCAACCTTAGCGGACTCCTACAATGAGCAGTTCTTC
cdr3_aa: CSGYSTLADSYNEQFF

v_call: TRBV5-6
j_call: TRBJ1-4
d_call: NA
clone_size: NA
cdr3_length: 14
cdr3_nt: TGTGCCAGCAGCGGCTCGGGGGGGCGGGAAAAACTGTTTTTT
cdr3_aa: CASSGSGGREKLFF

v_call: TRBV6-5
j_call: TRBJ2-7
d_call: NA
clone_size: NA
cdr3_length: 14
cdr3_nt: TGTGCCAGCGCCCAGAAATGGGGCGCGGAAGAGCAGTACTTC
cdr3_aa: CASAQKWGAEEQYF

v_call: TRBV7-3
j_call: TRBJ2-7
d_call: TRBD2
clone_size: NA
cdr3_length: 15
cdr3_nt: TGTGCCAGCAGCTTGACTAGCGGGAACGCCTACGAGCAGTACTTC
cdr3_aa: CASSLTSGNAYEQYF

v_call: TRBV5-4
j_call: TRBJ2-5
d_call: NA
clone_size: NA
cdr3_length: 14
cdr3_nt: TGTGCCAGCAGCTTGGGGGTCAGGGGAGAGACCCAGTACTTC
cdr3_aa: CASSLGVRGETQYF

v_call: TRBV6-5
j_call: TRBJ1-2
d_call: NA
clone_size: NA
cdr3_length: 12
cdr3_nt: TGTGCCAGCACCGAGGGGGGGGCTGGCTACACCTTC
cdr3_aa: CASTEGGAGYTF

v_call: TRBV6-5
j_call: TRBJ1-1
d_call: NA
clone_size: once
cdr3_length: 15
cdr3_nt: TGTGCCAGCAGTTACTCGCGACACCTGAACACTGAAGCTTTCTTT
cdr3_aa: CASSYSRHLNTEAFF

v_call: TRBV29-1
j_call: TRBJ2-5
d_call: NA
clone_size: NA
cdr3_length: 12
cdr3_nt: TGCAGCGTGGTGGGCCGGGGGGAGACCCAGTACTTC
cdr3_aa: CSVVGRGETQYF

v_call: TRBV27
j_call: TRBJ2-3
d_call: TRBD2
clone_size: NA
cdr3_length: 15
cdr3_nt: TGTGCCAGCAGTCTGACTAGCGGGGGTAGAGATACGCAGTATTTT
cdr3_aa: CASSLTSGGRDTQYF

v_call: TRBV4-3
j_call: TRBJ1-4
d_call: TRBD1
clone_size: NA
cdr3_length: 16
cdr3_nt: TGCGCCAGCAGCCACGGCACAGGGGTTGGTAATGAAAAACTGTTTTTT
cdr3_aa: CASSHGTGVGNEKLFF

v_call: TRBV5-6
j_call: TRBJ2-7
d_call: NA
clone_size: once
cdr3_length: 12
cdr3_nt: TGTGCCAGCAGCTTGGTTCTATCCGAGCAGTACTTC
cdr3_aa: CASSLVLSEQYF

v_call: TRBV28
j_call: TRBJ2-7
d_call: NA
clone_size: NA
cdr3_length: 16
cdr3_nt: TGTGCCAGCAGTTCCCAGGGGGGTTACCTTAGGGACGAGCAGTACTTC
cdr3_aa: CASSSQGGYLRDEQYF

v_call: TRBV6-6
j_call: TRBJ1-2
d_call: NA
clone_size: NA
cdr3_length: 15
cdr3_nt: TGTGCCAGCAGTTACTGGGCAGGGAGGGAGTACGGCTACACCTTC
cdr3_aa: CASSYWAGREYGYTF

v_call: TRBV11-2
j_call: TRBJ2-7
d_call: NA
clone_size: NA
cdr3_length: 16
cdr3_nt: TGTGCCAGCAGCTCTTATGGGACTGGGACGACCTACGAGCAGTACTTC
cdr3_aa: CASSSYGTGTTYEQYF

v_call: TRBV11-3
j_call: TRBJ2-2
d_call: TRBD2
clone_size: NA
cdr3_length: 20
cdr3_nt: TGTGCCAGCAGCGCTCCCCTATCCGTAGCGGGAGGGCCCTTCACCGGGGAGCTGTTTTTT
cdr3_aa: CASSAPLSVAGGPFTGELFF

v_call: TRBV7-9
j_call: TRBJ1-4
d_call: TRBD1
clone_size: NA
cdr3_length: 11
cdr3_nt: TGTGCCAGCAGCCCAGGGACAGAACTGTTTTTT
cdr3_aa: CASSPGTELFF

v_call: TRBV7-2
j_call: TRBJ2-5
d_call: NA
clone_size: NA
cdr3_length: 16
cdr3_nt: TGTGCCAGCAGCTTGTCTTACTCCACGTACCAAGAGACCCAGTACTTC
cdr3_aa: CASSLSYSTYQETQYF

v_call: TRBV30
j_call: TRBJ1-1
d_call: NA
clone_size: NA
cdr3_length: 12
cdr3_nt: TGTGCCTGGAGCGCGGGGACGGTTGAAGCTTTCTTT
cdr3_aa: CAWSAGTVEAFF

v_call: TRBV19
j_call: TRBJ2-7
d_call: NA
clone_size: NA
cdr3_length: 16
cdr3_nt: TGTGCCAGTAGTACCCGTGAAGGGAAGGGGTCCTACGAGCAGTACTTC
cdr3_aa: CASSTREGKGSYEQYF

v_call: TRBV30
j_call: TRBJ2-1
d_call: TRBD2
clone_size: NA
cdr3_length: 14
cdr3_nt: TGTGCCTGGGGACCGACTAGCGTTTACAATGAGCAGTTCTTC
cdr3_aa: CAWGPTSVYNEQFF

v_call: TRBV4-3
j_call: TRBJ2-7
d_call: TRBD2
clone_size: NA
cdr3_length: 16
cdr3_nt: TGCGCCAGCAGCCAAGATACTAGCGGGACCCTCTACGAGCAGTACTTC
cdr3_aa: CASSQDTSGTLYEQYF

v_call: TRBV4-3
j_call: TRBJ1-1
d_call: NA
clone_size: NA
cdr3_length: 13
cdr3_nt: TGCGCCAGCAGCCAAAGGGCGGGCACTGAAGCTTTCTTT
cdr3_aa: CASSQRAGTEAFF

v_call: TRBV6-1
j_call: TRBJ1-3
d_call: NA
clone_size: NA
cdr3_length: 13
cdr3_nt: TGTGCCAGCAGTTCTGGTTTAGCGGACACCATATATTTT
cdr3_aa: CASSSGLADTIYF

v_call: TRBV28
j_call: TRBJ1-2
d_call: NA
clone_size: NA
cdr3_length: 11
cdr3_nt: TGTGCCAGCAGTTTCGTAGATGGCTACACCTTC
cdr3_aa: CASSFVDGYTF

v_call: TRBV5-6
j_call: TRBJ1-2
d_call: NA
clone_size: few
cdr3_length: 17
cdr3_nt: TGTGCCAGCAGCTATCGTAGTGTGTCAGCCAGGAGGGTTGGCTACACCTTC
cdr3_aa: CASSYRSVSARRVGYTF

v_call: TRBV15
j_call: TRBJ1-2
d_call: TRBD1
clone_size: NA
cdr3_length: 15
cdr3_nt: TGTGCCACCAGCATCCTCCGGGACAGGTTCAATGGCTACACCTTC
cdr3_aa: CATSILRDRFNGYTF